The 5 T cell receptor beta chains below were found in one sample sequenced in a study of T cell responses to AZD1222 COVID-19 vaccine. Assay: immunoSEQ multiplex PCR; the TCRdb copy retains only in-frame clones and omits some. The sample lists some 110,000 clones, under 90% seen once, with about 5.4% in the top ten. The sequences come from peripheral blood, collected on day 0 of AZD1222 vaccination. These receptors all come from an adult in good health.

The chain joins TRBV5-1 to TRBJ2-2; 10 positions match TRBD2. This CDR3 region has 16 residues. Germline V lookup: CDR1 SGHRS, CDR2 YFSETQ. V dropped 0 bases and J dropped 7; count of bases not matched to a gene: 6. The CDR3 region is CASSLALAGVNGELFF. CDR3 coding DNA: TGCGCCAGCAGCTTGGCGCTAGCGGGAGTCAACGGGGAGCTGTTTTTT.

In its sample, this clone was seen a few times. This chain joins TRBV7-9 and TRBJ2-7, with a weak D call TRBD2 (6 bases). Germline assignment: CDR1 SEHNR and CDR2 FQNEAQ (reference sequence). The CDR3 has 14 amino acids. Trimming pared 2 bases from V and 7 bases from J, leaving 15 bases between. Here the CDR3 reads CASSLSALGGEQYF. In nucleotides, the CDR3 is TGTGCCAGCAGCTTATCAGCCCTCGGAGGGGAGCAGTACTTC.

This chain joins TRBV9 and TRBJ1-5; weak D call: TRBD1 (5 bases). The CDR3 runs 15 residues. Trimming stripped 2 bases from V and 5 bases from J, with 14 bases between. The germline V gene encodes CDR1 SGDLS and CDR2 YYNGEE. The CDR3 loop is CASSVGGDRYQPQHF. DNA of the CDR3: TGTGCCAGCAGCGTGGGCGGGGACCGCTATCAGCCCCAGCATTTT.

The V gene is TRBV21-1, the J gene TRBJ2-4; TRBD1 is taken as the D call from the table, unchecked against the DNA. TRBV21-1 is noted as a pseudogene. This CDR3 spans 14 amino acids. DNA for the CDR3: TGTGCCAGCTCAAGGCAGGCTGCCAAAAACATTCAGTACTTC. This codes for CASSRQAAKNIQYF.

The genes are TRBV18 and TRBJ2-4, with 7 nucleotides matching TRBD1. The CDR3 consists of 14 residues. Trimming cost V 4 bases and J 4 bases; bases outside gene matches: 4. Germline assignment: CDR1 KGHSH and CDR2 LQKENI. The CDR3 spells CASSQGTEKNIQYF. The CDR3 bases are TGTGCCAGCTCACAAGGGACAGAAAAAAACATTCAGTACTTC. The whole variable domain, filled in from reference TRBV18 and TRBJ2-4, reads NAGVMQNPRHLVRRRGQEARLRCSPMKGHSHVYWYRQLPEEGLKFMVYLQKENIIDESGMPKERFSAEFPKEGPSILRIQQVVRGDSAAYFCASSQGTEKNIQYFGAGTRLSVL.